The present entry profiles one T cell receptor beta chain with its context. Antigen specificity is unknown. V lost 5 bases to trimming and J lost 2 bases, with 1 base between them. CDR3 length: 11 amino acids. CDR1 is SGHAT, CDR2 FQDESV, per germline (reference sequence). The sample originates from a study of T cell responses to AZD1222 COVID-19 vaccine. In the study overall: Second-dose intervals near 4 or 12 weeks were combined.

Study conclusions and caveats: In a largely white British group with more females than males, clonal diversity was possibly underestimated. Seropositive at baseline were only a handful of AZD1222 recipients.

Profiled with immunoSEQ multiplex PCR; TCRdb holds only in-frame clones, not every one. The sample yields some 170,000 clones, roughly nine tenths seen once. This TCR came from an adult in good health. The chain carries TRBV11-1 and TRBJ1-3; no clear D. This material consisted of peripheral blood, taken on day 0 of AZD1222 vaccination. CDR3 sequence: CASSTGNTIYF. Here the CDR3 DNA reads TGTGCCAGCAGCACTGGAAACACCATATATTTT.